Presented here are 17 T cell receptor beta chains from one specimen sequenced in a study of blood T cell repertoires in COVID-19. TCRdb keeps only in-frame clones here, not all; method: immunoSEQ multiplex PCR. Of 45,000 to 50,000 clones listed, around 83% were seen once; the top ten hold 6.5% to 8.5%. Sequenced input: peripheral blood. The receptor source for this set is a man between 60 and 70 years old with active COVID-19.

This clone occurred once. This sequence joins TRBV5-4 and TRBJ2-5; 15 nucleotides line up with TRBD2. The J segment lost 5 bases and the V segment lost 4 bases, leaving 6 bases of the junction unmatched. Germline-derived CDR1 and CDR2 are SGHNT and YYREEE (reference sequence). The CDR3 has 16 amino acids. This CDR3 is CASSEGLAGGSETQYF. The DNA of the CDR3 is TGTGCCAGCAGCGAGGGACTAGCGGGGGGATCGGAGACCCAGTACTTC.

This sequence joins TRBV7-8 and TRBJ1-4; tentatively, D is TRBD1 (6 bases). V was clipped by 4 bases and J by 6 bases, with 18 bases between them. Germline assignment: CDR1 SGHVS and CDR2 FQNEAQ. This CDR3 comprises 16 residues. CDR3 coding DNA: TGTGCCAGCAGCTCGACCGTCCAGGGGCCGGATGAAAAACTGTTTTTT. Protein sequence: CASSSTVQGPDEKLFF.

The chain couples TRBV5-6 to TRBJ1-2; 7 nucleotides match TRBD1. V lost 2 bases to trimming and J lost 13 bases; unmatched junction nucleotides: 5. This CDR3 contains 11 residues. The germline gives CDR1 SGHDT, CDR2 YYEEEE. CDR3 in amino acids: CASSFGTEVTF. For the CDR3, the DNA is TGTGCCAGCAGCTTCGGGACAGAGGTCACCTTC.

Only a few counts were recorded for this clone. This chain uses TRBV2 with TRBJ2-3, with D perhaps matching TRBD2 (5 bases). This CDR3 comprises 14 residues. Germline-derived CDR1 and CDR2 are SNHLY and FYNNEI. The V and J ends lost 6 bases and 3 bases respectively, with 13 bases between them. CDR3 nucleotides: TGTGCCAGCAGCGACTCGAGGGTGACAGATACGCAGTATTTT. It specifies CASSDSRVTDTQYF.

V gene TRBV28 combines with J gene TRBJ2-1; weak D call: TRBD2 (6 bases). Germline CDR1 reads MDHEN; CDR2 reads SYDVKM. The CDR3 spans 13 residues. V gave up 6 bases and J gave up 6 bases, with 12 bases separating them. The CDR3 reads CASRVGGGNEQFF. CDR3 DNA: TGTGCCAGCAGAGTGGGAGGCGGCAATGAGCAGTTCTTC.

This chain's CDR3 is CASSQAGTVPYNYGYTF. As DNA, the CDR3 is TGTGCCAGCAGCCAAGCCGGGACAGTCCCATATAACTATGGCTACACCTTC. The V call is TRBV4-2, the J call TRBJ1-2, with TRBD1 matching 7 bases. V lost 1 base, J lost 1 base, and 9 bases stayed unmatched. Looked up from germline, CDR1 is LGHNA and CDR2 is YNFKEQ. The CDR3 runs 17 residues.

This sequence joins TRBV19 and TRBJ2-1, with TRBD2 matching over 13 bases. This CDR3 contains 16 residues. The germline V gene encodes CDR1 LNHDA and CDR2 SQIVND (reference sequence). The V gene end was trimmed by 3 bases and the J gene end by 7 bases; junction bases not matched to a gene: 6. The CDR3 bases are TGTGCCAGTAGTATCATACTAGCGGGGGGGCCAAATGAGCAGTTCTTC. Encoded protein: CASSIILAGGPNEQFF.

The J gene is TRBJ2-6, the V gene TRBV28; D perhaps matches TRBD2 (6 bases). There are 14 residues in the CDR3. The V end lost 5 bases, the J end lost 12 bases, and 17 bases lay between the germline ends. The germline CDR1 and CDR2 sequences are MDHEN and SYDVKM. The CDR3 spells CASSRARAGSVLTF. In nucleotides, the CDR3 is TGTGCCAGCAGTCGAGCCAGGGCGGGGAGCGTCCTGACTTTC.

The rearrangement uses TRBV27 and TRBJ2-3, with 12 bases matching TRBD2. The trim removed 8 bases at V and 5 bases at J, leaving 5 bases unmatched. Germline loops: CDR1 MNHEY, CDR2 SMNVEV (reference sequence). This CDR3 has 14 amino acids. CDR3 in DNA: TGTGCCAGCGCTAGCGGGGGGGCCCAAGATACGCAGTATTTT. Amino acid sequence: CASASGGAQDTQYF.

V is TRBV11-2 and J is TRBJ2-7; 8 nucleotides agree with TRBD1. The length of the CDR3 is 14 residues. J lost 3 bases, V lost 3 bases, and 4 bases had no gene match. CDR1 is SGHAT and CDR2 is FQNNGV in the germline V gene. The CDR3 sequence: CASSFIQGGYEQYF. In nucleotides, the CDR3 is TGTGCCAGCAGCTTCATACAGGGGGGCTACGAGCAGTACTTC.

The rearrangement uses TRBV6-5 and TRBJ1-6; a possible D gene is TRBD1 (5 bases). The length of the CDR3 is 14 residues. Deletions cut 4 bases from V and 14 bases from J, with 18 bases between. Germline V gene sequence: CDR1 MNHEY, CDR2 SVGAGI. The CDR3 here is CASSSGRPGGTLHF. Here the CDR3 DNA reads TGTGCCAGCAGTTCCGGACGGCCCGGGGGAACCCTCCACTTT.

The chain is built from TRBV2 and TRBJ1-1; 7 bases match TRBD1. The CDR3 length is 14 residues. V shed 5 bases and J 7 bases; nucleotides not matched to a gene: 10. Germline V gives CDR1 SNHLY, CDR2 FYNNEI. CDR3 in amino acids: CASSPQGPRGEAFF. CDR3 bases: TGTGCCAGCAGTCCACAGGGGCCCCGGGGTGAAGCTTTCTTT.

This chain connects TRBV9 to TRBJ1-6, with D unresolved. Trimming took 6 bases from V and 7 from J, leaving 11 bases between them. Germline CDR1 and CDR2: SGDLS and YYNGEE. CDR3 length equals 13 residues. The CDR3 region is CASNGAENSPLHF. In nucleotides, the CDR3 is TGTGCCAGCAACGGAGCAGAGAATTCACCCCTCCACTTT.

This clone was recorded once. The chain has TRBV6-4 and TRBJ2-1; 9 bases map to TRBD2. With V trimmed by 5 bases and J by 4 bases, 9 bases remained unmatched. Germline loops: CDR1 MRHNA, CDR2 SNTAGT. The CDR3 has 16 amino acids. Here the CDR3 reads CASSRSGLAGYNEQFF. The CDR3 DNA sequence: TGTGCCAGCAGTCGAAGCGGGCTAGCGGGGTACAATGAGCAGTTCTTC.

J is TRBJ2-1 and V is TRBV10-1, with a possible D match to TRBD2 (7 bases). Germline values: CDR1 WNHNN, CDR2 SYGVQD (reference sequence). The CDR3 covers 16 residues. V shed 6 bases and J shed 1 base, with 16 bases lying between them. Written as DNA, the CDR3 is TGCGCCAGCAGCGGGAGGAGGGGGGAATCCTACAATGAGCAGTTCTTC. Residues: CASSGRRGESYNEQFF.

V usage is TRBV7-2 and J usage is TRBJ2-1, with 8 bases identical to TRBD2. Germline-derived CDR1 and CDR2 are SGHTA and FQGNSA. The J segment lost 9 bases and the V segment lost 3 bases, leaving 13 bases of the junction unmatched. This CDR3 comprises 16 residues. CDR3 sequence: CASSLMWAGGSGEQFF. For the CDR3, the DNA is TGTGCCAGCAGCTTGATGTGGGCGGGGGGCTCAGGTGAGCAGTTCTTC.

J is TRBJ2-1 and V is TRBV27; 14 positions agree with TRBD2. The germline V gene encodes CDR1 MNHEY and CDR2 SMNVEV (reference sequence). The CDR3 is 16 residues long. Trimming took 6 bases from V and 7 from J; bases not matched to a gene: 8. CDR3 region: CASRPTGTSGGNEQFF. As DNA, the CDR3 is TGTGCCAGCAGGCCCACCGGGACTAGCGGGGGTAATGAGCAGTTCTTC.